A selection of T cell receptor beta chains follows, all from one sample in a study of blood T cell repertoires in COVID-19. Method: immunoSEQ multiplex PCR; TCRdb's copy keeps in-frame clones and lacks some. The sample contains a few hundred thousand clones, roughly nine tenths of which appear only once. The sequenced sample consisted of peripheral blood. These receptors originate from a man younger than 30 with active or convalescent COVID-19. The CDR3 runs from the conserved cysteine through the conserved F or W. D genes are given only for firm matches. A clone size is listed for some rows: how often the clone was seen (once, few, many), or a class if it is expanded.

j_call: TRBJ2-7
clone_size: few
v_call: TRBV4-3
d_call: TRBD2
cdr3_nt: TGCGCCAGCAGCCAAAACCCAGCGGGGGGGTCGAGGGAGCAGTACTTC
cdr3_aa: CASSQNPAGGSREQYF

j_call: TRBJ1-1
clone_size: -
v_call: TRBV5-1
d_call: -
cdr3_nt: TGCGCCAGCAGCTTGCGGTATAACACTGAAGCTTTCTTT
cdr3_aa: CASSLRYNTEAFF

j_call: TRBJ1-4
clone_size: once
v_call: TRBV28
d_call: -
cdr3_nt: TGTGCCAGCAGTTTCGGTGGCGGGACAACTAATGAAAAACTGTTTTTT
cdr3_aa: CASSFGGGTTNEKLFF

j_call: TRBJ2-1
clone_size: -
v_call: TRBV18
d_call: -
cdr3_nt: TGTGCCAGCTCACCACCGTTGAGGGACAATGAGCAGTTCTTC
cdr3_aa: CASSPPLRDNEQFF

j_call: TRBJ1-4
clone_size: -
v_call: TRBV18
d_call: TRBD1
cdr3_nt: TGTGCCAGCTCTAACGGACAGGGGCAAGAAAAACTGTTTTTT
cdr3_aa: CASSNGQGQEKLFF

j_call: TRBJ2-2
clone_size: -
v_call: TRBV5-8
d_call: TRBD1
cdr3_nt: TGTGCCAGCAGCTTGTCGGGGACAGGGGTCACCGGGGAGCTGTTTTTT
cdr3_aa: CASSLSGTGVTGELFF

j_call: TRBJ2-3
clone_size: -
v_call: TRBV28
d_call: TRBD2
cdr3_nt: TGTGCCAGCAGCCCCCGGGGAGCGGGGAGCACAGATACGCAGTATTTT
cdr3_aa: CASSPRGAGSTDTQYF

j_call: TRBJ1-2
clone_size: -
v_call: TRBV19
d_call: -
cdr3_nt: TGTGCCAGTAGTATCGGAGTAAACCCGAACGGCTATGGCTACACCTTC
cdr3_aa: CASSIGVNPNGYGYTF

j_call: TRBJ1-2
clone_size: -
v_call: TRBV19
d_call: -
cdr3_nt: TGTGCCAGTGCTACGAGCAGGGGTTCTTATAACTATGGCTACACCTTC
cdr3_aa: CASATSRGSYNYGYTF

j_call: TRBJ1-1
clone_size: -
v_call: TRBV11-2
d_call: -
cdr3_nt: TGTGCCAGCAGCTCCGGAGGGATTGAAGCTTTCTTT
cdr3_aa: CASSSGGIEAFF